The clone carrying this T cell receptor beta chain was counted many times. Amplification of the TCR beta CDR3 regions used RNA transcripts (as template). An initial RT-PCR round employing HTBI primers preceded a second-round multiplex PCR. From the multiplex PCR reads, TCRdb called clonotypes with MiXCR, one entry per CDR3 protein. The table has 340,000 or so distinct CDR3 sequences, 17% seen once. This CDR3 is 12 amino acids long. In germline, CDR1 is ENHRY, CDR2 SYGVKD. Trimming removed 8 bases at V and 1 base at J, with 6 bases between. The data were obtained in a study of Graves' ophthalmopathy and Graves' hyperthyroidism.

This rearrangement joins TRBV10-3 to TRBJ1-3; no firm D call. The source is an adult man with Graves' ophthalmopathy. Material for sequencing was peripheral blood. The CDR3 reads CAIGGSGNTIYF. CDR3 DNA sequence: TGTGCCATCGGAGGTTCTGGAAACACCATATATTTT.